This T cell receptor beta chain was captured by sequencing in a study of blood T cell repertoires in COVID-19. Overall study: From T cells, B-cell-depleted T cells, or PBMCs came the material, which was cDNA or gDNA.

Produced via immunoSEQ multiplex PCR; TCRdb's table is partial and in-frame only. This repertoire shows 250,000 or so clones, roughly 84% found once; its top ten account for about 1.5%. Germline V gene lookup returns CDR1 LNHDA and CDR2 SQIVND (reference sequence). There are 14 residues in the CDR3. V lost 4 bases to trimming and J lost 4 bases, with 10 bases between them. The chain joins TRBV19 to TRBJ2-2; perhaps TRBD1 as D (6 bases). The receptor was derived from a woman aged 40-49 years who had recovered from COVID-19. The sample comprised peripheral blood. CDR3 sequence reads: CASSTGQPTGELFF. The DNA for the CDR3 is TGTGCCAGTAGTACAGGACAGCCCACCGGGGAGCTGTTTTTT.